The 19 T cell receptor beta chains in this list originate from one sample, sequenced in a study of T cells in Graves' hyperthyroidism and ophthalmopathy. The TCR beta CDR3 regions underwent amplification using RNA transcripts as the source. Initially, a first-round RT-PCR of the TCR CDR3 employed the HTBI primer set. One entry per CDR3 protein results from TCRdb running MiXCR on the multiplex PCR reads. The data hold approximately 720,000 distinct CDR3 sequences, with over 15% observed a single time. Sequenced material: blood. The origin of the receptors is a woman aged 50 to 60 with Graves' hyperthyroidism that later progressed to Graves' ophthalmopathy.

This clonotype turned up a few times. CDR3: CSVGRVQGGTGELFF. The CDR3 nucleotides are TGCAGCGTTGGCCGGGTCCAGGGAGGCACCGGGGAGCTGTTTTTT. This sequence joins TRBV29-1 and TRBJ2-2; tentatively, D is TRBD2 (6 bases). The V gene's germline CDR1 is SQVTM and CDR2 ANQGSEA. Trimming cost V 4 bases and J 4 bases, with 16 bases left between them. The CDR3 spans 15 residues.

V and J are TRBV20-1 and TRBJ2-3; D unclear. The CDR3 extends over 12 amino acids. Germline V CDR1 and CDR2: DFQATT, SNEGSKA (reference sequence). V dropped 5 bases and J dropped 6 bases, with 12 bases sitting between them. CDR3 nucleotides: TGCAGTGCTGTACCATCCCGTGATACGCAGTATTTT. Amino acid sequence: CSAVPSRDTQYF.

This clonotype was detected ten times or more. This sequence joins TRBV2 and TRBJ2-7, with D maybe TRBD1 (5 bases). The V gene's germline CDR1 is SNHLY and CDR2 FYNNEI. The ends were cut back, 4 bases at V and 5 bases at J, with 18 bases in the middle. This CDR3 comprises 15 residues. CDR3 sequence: CASSVPQDGVHEQYF. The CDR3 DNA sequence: TGTGCCAGCAGTGTACCACAGGATGGGGTCCACGAGCAGTACTTC.

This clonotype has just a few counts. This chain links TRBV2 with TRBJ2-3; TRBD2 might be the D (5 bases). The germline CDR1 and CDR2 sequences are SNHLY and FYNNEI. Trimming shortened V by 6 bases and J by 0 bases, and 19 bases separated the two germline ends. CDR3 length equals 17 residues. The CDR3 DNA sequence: TGTGCCAGCAGGTTTTTTTCGCGCGGGCGAAGCACAGATACGCAGTATTTT. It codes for CASRFFSRGRSTDTQYF.

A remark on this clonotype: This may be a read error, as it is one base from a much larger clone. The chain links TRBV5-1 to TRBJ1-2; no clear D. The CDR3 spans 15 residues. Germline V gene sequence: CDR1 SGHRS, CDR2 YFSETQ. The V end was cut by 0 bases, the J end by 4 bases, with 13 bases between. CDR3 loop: CASSLGTPTGYGYTF. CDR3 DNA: TGCGCCAGCAGCTTGGGGACCCCCACTGGCTATGGCTACACCTTC.

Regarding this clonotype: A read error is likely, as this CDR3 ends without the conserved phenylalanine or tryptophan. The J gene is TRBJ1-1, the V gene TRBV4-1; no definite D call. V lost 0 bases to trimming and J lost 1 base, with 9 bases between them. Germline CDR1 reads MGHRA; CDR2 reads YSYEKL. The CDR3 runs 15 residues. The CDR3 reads CASSQDAAPNTEAFL. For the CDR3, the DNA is TGCGCCAGCAGCCAAGATGCCGCCCCGAACACTGAAGCTTTCCTT.

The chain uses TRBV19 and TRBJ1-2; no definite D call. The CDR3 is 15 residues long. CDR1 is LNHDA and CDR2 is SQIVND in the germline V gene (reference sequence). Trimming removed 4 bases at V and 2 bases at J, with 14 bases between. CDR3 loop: CASSKYTGENYGYTF. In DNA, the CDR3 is TGTGCCAGTAGTAAATATACCGGCGAAAACTATGGCTACACCTTC. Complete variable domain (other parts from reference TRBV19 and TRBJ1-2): DGGITQSPKYLFRKEGQNVTLSCEQNLNHDAMYWYRQDPGQGLRLIYYSQIVNDFQKGDIAEGYSVSREKKESFPLTVTSAQKNPTAFYLCASSKYTGENYGYTFGSGTRLTVV.

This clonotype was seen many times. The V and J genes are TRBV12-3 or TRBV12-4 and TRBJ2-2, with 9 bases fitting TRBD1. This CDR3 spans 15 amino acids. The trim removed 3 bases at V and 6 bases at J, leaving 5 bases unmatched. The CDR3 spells CASSFRDRVAGELFF. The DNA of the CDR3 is TGTGCCAGCAGTTTCCGGGACAGGGTCGCCGGGGAGCTGTTTTTT.

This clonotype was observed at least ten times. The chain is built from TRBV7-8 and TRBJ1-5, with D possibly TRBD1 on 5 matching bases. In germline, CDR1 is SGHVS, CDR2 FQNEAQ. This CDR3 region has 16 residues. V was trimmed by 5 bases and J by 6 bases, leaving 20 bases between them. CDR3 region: CASSRGVSSLAQPQHF. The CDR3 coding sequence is TGTGCCAGCAGCCGGGGGGTGTCGTCCCTCGCTCAGCCCCAGCATTTT. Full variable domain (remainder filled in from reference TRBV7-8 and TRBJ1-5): GAGVSQSPRYKVAKRGQDVALRCDPISGHVSLFWYQQALGQGPEFLTYFQNEAQLDKSGLPSDRFFAERPEGSVSTLKIQRTQQEDSAVYLCASSRGVSSLAQPQHFGDGTRLSIL.

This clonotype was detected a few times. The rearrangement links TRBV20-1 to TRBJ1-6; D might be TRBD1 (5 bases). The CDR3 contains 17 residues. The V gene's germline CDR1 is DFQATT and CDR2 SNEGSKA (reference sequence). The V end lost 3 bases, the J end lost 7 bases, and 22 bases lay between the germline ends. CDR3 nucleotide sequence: TGCAGTGCTAGGTGGTCAGGGCAGGAGATATCCAATTCACCCCTCCACTTT. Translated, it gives CSARWSGQEISNSPLHF.

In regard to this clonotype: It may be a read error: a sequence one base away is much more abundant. For the CDR3, the DNA is TGTGCCAGCAGCTTCTGGCAGACAAGCCAAGGGACCCAGTACTTC. This encodes CASSFWQTSQGTQYF. The chain joins TRBV11-3 to TRBJ2-5; D is unclear. Germline CDR1 SGHNT, CDR2 YENEEA. CDR3 length: 15 residues.

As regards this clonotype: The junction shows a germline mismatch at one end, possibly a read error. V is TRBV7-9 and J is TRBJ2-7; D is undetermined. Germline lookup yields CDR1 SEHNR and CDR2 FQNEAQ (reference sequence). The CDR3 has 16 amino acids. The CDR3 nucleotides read TGTGCCAACAGCTTATGGATGGGGATGGTGAACGACGAGCAGTACTTC. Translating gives CANSLWMGMVNDEQYF.

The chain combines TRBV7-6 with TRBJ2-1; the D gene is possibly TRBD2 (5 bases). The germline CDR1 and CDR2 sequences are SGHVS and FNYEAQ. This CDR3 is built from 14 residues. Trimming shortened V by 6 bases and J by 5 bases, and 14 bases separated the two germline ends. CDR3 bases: TGTGCCAGCAGTCTTCCTTGGGGAGACAATGAGCAGTTCTTC. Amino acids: CASSLPWGDNEQFF.

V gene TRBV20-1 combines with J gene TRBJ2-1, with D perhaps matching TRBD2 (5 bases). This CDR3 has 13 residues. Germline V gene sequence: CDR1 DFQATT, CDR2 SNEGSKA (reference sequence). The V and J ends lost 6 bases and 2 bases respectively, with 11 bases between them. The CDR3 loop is CSAPGFPYNEQFF. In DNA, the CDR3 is TGCAGTGCCCCGGGGTTCCCCTACAATGAGCAGTTCTTC.

The CDR3 region is CASNHRGDLEAFF. The CDR3 bases are TGTGCCAGCAACCACCGGGGGGATCTCGAAGCTTTCTTT. V usage is TRBV7-9 and J usage is TRBJ1-1; perhaps TRBD1 as D (5 bases). Trimming took off 7 bases at V and 8 bases at J, with 17 bases between the two ends. Germline lookup yields CDR1 SEHNR and CDR2 FQNEAQ (reference sequence). The CDR3 spans 13 residues.

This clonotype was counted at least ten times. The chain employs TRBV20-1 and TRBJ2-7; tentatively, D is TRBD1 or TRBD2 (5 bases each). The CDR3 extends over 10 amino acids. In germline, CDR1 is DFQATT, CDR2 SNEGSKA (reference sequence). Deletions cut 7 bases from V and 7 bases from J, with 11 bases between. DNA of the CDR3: TGCAGTGGAGGGGCGAGAGAGCAGTACTTC. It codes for CSGGAREQYF.

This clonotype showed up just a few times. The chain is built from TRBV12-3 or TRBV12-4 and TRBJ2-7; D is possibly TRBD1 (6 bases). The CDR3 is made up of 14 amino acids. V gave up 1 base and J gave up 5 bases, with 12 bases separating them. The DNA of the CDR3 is TGTGCCAGCAGTTTAGGGGCAGGGGACCACGAGCAGTACTTC. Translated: CASSLGAGDHEQYF.

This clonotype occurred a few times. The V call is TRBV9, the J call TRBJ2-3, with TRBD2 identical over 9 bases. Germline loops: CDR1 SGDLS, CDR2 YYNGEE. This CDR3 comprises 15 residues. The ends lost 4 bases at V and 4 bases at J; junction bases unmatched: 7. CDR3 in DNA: TGTGCCAGCAGCCCCGAAGGCGGGGGGGCAGATACGCAGTATTTT. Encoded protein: CASSPEGGGADTQYF.

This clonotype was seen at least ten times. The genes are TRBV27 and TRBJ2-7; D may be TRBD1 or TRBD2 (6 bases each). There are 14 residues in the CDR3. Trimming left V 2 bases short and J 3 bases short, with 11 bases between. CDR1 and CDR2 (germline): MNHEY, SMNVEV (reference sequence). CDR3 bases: TGTGCCAGCAGTTTACGCGGGGACAACTACGAGCAGTACTTC. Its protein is CASSLRGDNYEQYF.